This record looks at one T cell receptor (beta chain) sequence and its context. Its matching antigen is unknown. Unmatched junction bases numbered 1, after V lost 2 bases and J lost 3 bases. The CDR3 length is 13 residues. Germline lookup yields CDR1 SEHNR and CDR2 FQNEAQ (reference sequence). People who had autoimmune disease history or systemic immunosuppression were excluded. The data were taken from a study of OX40 agonist ivuxolimab in advanced cancers. For the study at large: Ivuxolimab, which patients received intravenously every 2 weeks, was dosed at 0.01 to 10 mg/kg. The study, taken as a whole, reports: Fewer expanded clones were found on average in CD4+ than in CD8+ T cells.

Clones were read by immunoSEQ multiplex PCR, and TCRdb kept only the in-frame ones, dropping some. The repertoire holds some 77,000 clones, with almost 90% as singletons. The sample consisted of CD4+ or CD8+ T cells sorted from blood, taken in a trial of the OX40 agonist ivuxolimab. The clonotype originates from an adult with an advanced solid tumor such as melanoma, head and neck, liver or kidney cancer. J is TRBJ2-7 and V is TRBV7-9; TRBD1 matches at 7 bases. DNA for the CDR3: TGTGCCAGCAGCTTAAGGGACAGCTACGAGCAGTACTTC. Its protein is CASSLRDSYEQYF.